Each of the 11 T cell receptor beta chains below was sequenced from the same sample in a study of T cells in Graves' hyperthyroidism and ophthalmopathy. The TCR beta CDR3 regions underwent amplification using RNA transcripts as the source. The HTBI primer set drove a first-round RT-PCR of the TCR CDR3. Using its own MiXCR run on the multiplex PCR reads, TCRdb lists one record per CDR3 protein. The profile shows 300,000 to 400,000 distinct CDR3 sequences, about 21% of them singletons. Material: blood. The receptor set was obtained from a woman aged 45-60 years with Graves' hyperthyroidism.

The chain is built from TRBV11-2 and TRBJ2-7; 9 bases map to TRBD2. The CDR3 is made up of 19 amino acids. Germline CDR1 and CDR2: SGHAT and FQNNGV. J gave up 3 bases and V 1 base, and 16 bases lay outside the gene matches. The CDR3: CASSLGPKRAGGSFYEQYF. In nucleotides, the CDR3 is TGTGCCAGCAGCTTAGGCCCCAAAAGAGCGGGAGGATCGTTCTACGAGCAGTACTTC.

This clonotype was observed many times. The chain joins TRBV7-2 to TRBJ2-3, with 7 positions matching TRBD1. CDR3 length: 14 amino acids. In germline, CDR1 is SGHTA, CDR2 FQGNSA. The J segment lost 2 bases and the V segment lost 6 bases, leaving 5 bases of the junction unmatched. As DNA, the CDR3 is TGTGCCAGCAGACCGGGACAGATCACAGATACGCAGTATTTT. Residues: CASRPGQITDTQYF.

This clonotype occurred a few times. The chain uses TRBV28 and TRBJ1-6; TRBD1 agrees at 7 bases. The CDR3 is made up of 18 amino acids. Germline CDR1 reads MDHEN; CDR2 reads SYDVKM. J gave up 2 bases and V 4 bases, and 11 bases lay outside the gene matches. The CDR3 here is CASSSRDRYYAYNSPLHF. The CDR3 DNA follows: TGTGCCAGCAGTTCCCGGGACAGATATTACGCCTATAATTCACCCCTCCACTTT. Full variable domain (remainder filled in from reference TRBV28 and TRBJ1-6): DVKVTQSSRYLVKRTGEKVFLECVQDMDHENMFWYRQDPGLGLRLIYFSYDVKMKEKGDIPEGYSVSREKKERFSLILESASTNQTSMYLCASSSRDRYYAYNSPLHFGNGTRLTVT.

The V gene is TRBV29-1, the J gene TRBJ1-1; TRBD1 might be the D (6 bases). Deletions cut 7 bases from V and 1 base from J, with 13 bases between. CDR3 size: 13 residues. CDR1 SQVTM and CDR2 ANQGSEA come from the germline V gene. The CDR3 spells CSDAGTPNTEAFF. The DNA for the CDR3 is TGCAGCGACGCCGGGACACCGAACACTGAAGCTTTCTTT.

This clonotype was picked up many times. V is TRBV5-1 and J is TRBJ2-7; 8 bases align to TRBD1. Germline V gene data show CDR1 as SGHRS and CDR2 as YFSETQ. The length of the CDR3 is 15 residues. The V and J ends lost 0 bases and 5 bases, in that order; junction bases with no gene match: 7. CDR3 in DNA: TGCGCCAGCAGCTTGGCGATGGACAGGGCCCACGAGCAGTACTTC. Encoded protein: CASSLAMDRAHEQYF.

This clonotype has a count of ten or more. The V call is TRBV5-5, the J call TRBJ2-2, with TRBD2 matching 7 bases. Looked up from germline, CDR1 is SGHKS and CDR2 is YYEKEE (reference sequence). Losses at the gene ends were 0 bases for V and 5 bases for J; bases not matched to a gene: 13. The CDR3 consists of 18 residues. This chain's CDR3 is CASSLVWSGGSGTGELFF. The CDR3 DNA is TGTGCCAGCAGCTTGGTTTGGTCTGGCGGGAGTGGAACCGGGGAGCTGTTTTTT. Full variable domain (outside the CDR3, taken from reference TRBV5-5 and TRBJ2-2): DAGVTQSPTHLIKTRGQQVTLRCSPISGHKSVSWYQQVLGQGPQFIFQYYEKEERGRGNFPDRFSARQFPNYSSELNVNALLLGDSALYLCASSLVWSGGSGTGELFFGEGSRLTVL.

As concerns this clonotype: A much larger clonotype is one base distant, so this may be a read error. The rearrangement links TRBV7-9 to TRBJ2-3; no firm D call. Trimming stripped 6 bases from V and 4 bases from J, with 11 bases between. The CDR3 has 13 amino acids. Germline CDR1 is SEHNR and CDR2 is FQNEAQ (reference sequence). CDR3 sequence: CASSYRLADTQYF. CDR3 in DNA: TGTGCCAGCAGTTACCGGTTGGCAGATACGCAGTATTTT. Complete variable domain (other parts from reference TRBV7-9 and TRBJ2-3): DTGVSQNPRHKITKRGQNVTFRCDPISEHNRLYWYRQTLGQGPEFLTYFQNEAQLEKSRLLSDRFSAERPKGSFSTLEIQRTEQGDSAMYLCASSYRLADTQYFGPGTRLTVL.

This clonotype came up many times. The chain links TRBV29-1 to TRBJ2-2, with a possible D match to TRBD1 (5 bases). The germline gives CDR1 SQVTM, CDR2 ANQGSEA. The CDR3 contains 13 residues. Trimming shortened V by 6 bases and J by 4 bases, and 12 bases separated the two germline ends. DNA of the CDR3: TGCAGCGTCCCGCAGGGTGGCACCGGGGAGCTGTTTTTT. Residues: CSVPQGGTGELFF.

This clonotype was detected only a few times. A junction boundary mismatches the germline segment, possibly from a read error. The rearrangement uses TRBV6-1 and TRBJ1-1, with 7 bases identical to TRBD1. CDR1 is MNHNS and CDR2 is SASEGT in the germline V gene. The CDR3 is 16 amino acids. The CDR3 protein is CVSSTTGRVGYTEAFF. CDR3 nucleotide sequence: TGTGTCAGCAGTACGACAGGGAGGGTTGGCTACACTGAAGCTTTCTTT.

In the case of this clonotype: One end of the junction fails to match germline, which may point to a read error. The J gene is TRBJ2-5, the V gene TRBV2; maybe TRBD2 (6 bases). The germline V gene has CDR1 SNHLY and CDR2 FYNNEI. This CDR3 is built from 13 residues. CDR3 in amino acids: CASSWQGGETRYF. CDR3 DNA sequence: TGTGCCAGCAGTTGGCAGGGAGGAGAGACCCGGTACTTC. Looking up the rest from reference TRBV2 and TRBJ2-5 gives the full variable domain: EPEVTQTPSHQVTQMGQEVILRCVPISNHLYFYWYRQILGQKVEFLVSFYNNEISEKSEIFDDQFSVERPDGSNFTLKIRSTKLEDSAMYFCASSWQGGETRYFGPGTRLLVL.

The chain is built from TRBV6-6 and TRBJ2-5; D assignment may be TRBD1 or TRBD2 (6 bases each). The length of the CDR3 is 15 residues. CDR1 is MNHNY and CDR2 is SVGAGI in the germline V gene (reference sequence). V lost 2 bases to trimming and J lost 5 bases, with 15 bases between them. CDR3 sequence: CASSYASRGEETQYF. The CDR3 bases are TGTGCCAGCAGTTACGCCAGTAGGGGGGAGGAGACCCAGTACTTC.